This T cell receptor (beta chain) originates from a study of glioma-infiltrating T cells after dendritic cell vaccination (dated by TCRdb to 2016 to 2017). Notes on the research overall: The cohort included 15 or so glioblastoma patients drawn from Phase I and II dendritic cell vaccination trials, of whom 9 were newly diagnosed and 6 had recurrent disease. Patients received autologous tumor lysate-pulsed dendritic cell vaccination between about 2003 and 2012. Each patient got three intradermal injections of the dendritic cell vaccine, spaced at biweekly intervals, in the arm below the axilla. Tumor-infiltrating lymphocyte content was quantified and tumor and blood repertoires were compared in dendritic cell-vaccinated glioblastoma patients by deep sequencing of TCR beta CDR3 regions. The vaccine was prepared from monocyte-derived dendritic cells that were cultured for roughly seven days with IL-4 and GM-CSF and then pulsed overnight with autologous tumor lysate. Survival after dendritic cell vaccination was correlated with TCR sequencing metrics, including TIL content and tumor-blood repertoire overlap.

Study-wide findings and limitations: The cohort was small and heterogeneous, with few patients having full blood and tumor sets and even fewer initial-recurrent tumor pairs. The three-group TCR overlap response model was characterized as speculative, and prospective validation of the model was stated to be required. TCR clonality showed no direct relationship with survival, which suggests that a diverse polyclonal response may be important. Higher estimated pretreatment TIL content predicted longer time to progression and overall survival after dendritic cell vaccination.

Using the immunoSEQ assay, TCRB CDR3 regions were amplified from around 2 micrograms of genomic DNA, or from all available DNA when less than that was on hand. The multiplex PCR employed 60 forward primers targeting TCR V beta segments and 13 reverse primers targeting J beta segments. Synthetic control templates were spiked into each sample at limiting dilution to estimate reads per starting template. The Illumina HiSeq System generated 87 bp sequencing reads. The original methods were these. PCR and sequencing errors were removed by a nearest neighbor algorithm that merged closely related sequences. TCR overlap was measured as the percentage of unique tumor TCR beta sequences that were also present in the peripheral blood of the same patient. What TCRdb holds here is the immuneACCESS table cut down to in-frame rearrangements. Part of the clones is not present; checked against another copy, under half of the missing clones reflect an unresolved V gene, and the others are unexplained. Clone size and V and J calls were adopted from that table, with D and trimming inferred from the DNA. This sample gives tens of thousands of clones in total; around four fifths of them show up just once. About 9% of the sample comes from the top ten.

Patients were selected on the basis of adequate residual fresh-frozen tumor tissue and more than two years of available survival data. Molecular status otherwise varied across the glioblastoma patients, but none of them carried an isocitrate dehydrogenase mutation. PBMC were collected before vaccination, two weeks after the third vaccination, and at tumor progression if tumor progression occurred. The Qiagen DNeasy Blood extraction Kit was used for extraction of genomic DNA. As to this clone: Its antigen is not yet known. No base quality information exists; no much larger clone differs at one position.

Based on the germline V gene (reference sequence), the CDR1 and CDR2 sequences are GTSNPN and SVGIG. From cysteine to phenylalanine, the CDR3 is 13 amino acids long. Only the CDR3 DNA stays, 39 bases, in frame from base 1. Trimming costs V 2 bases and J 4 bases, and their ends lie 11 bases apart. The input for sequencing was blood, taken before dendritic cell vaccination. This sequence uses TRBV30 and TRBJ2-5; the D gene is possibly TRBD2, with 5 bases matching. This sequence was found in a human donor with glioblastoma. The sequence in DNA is TGTGCCTGGAGTAAAGGACTTGGAGAGACCCAGTACTTC. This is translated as CAWSKGLGETQYF.